The present TCR beta chain was sequenced within a study of graft-versus-host responses after intestinal transplantation. Study-wide background: Multivisceral, liver-intestinal, or isolated intestinal transplants were given to recipients. Among the recipients, all got anti-thymocyte globulin induction and then tacrolimus and steroids for 3 to 4 years.

Sequencing used immunoSEQ multiplex PCR; TCRdb keeps in-frame clones, though not all of them. The data show some 39,000 clones, 90% to 95% seen once. Study observations and caveats: Within allografts, high graft-versus-host to host-versus-graft clonal ratios were seen among patients with graft-donor T cell macrochimerism. GvH clones were found in recipient marrow; some appeared first in ileum or blood.

As concerns this clone: Its antigen is not identified.

The CDR3 contains 15 residues. Germline V gene lookup returns CDR1 GTSNPN and CDR2 SVGIG (reference sequence). With V trimmed by 1 base and J by 4 bases, 4 bases remained unmatched. This sequence was found in a human donor who was the organ donor for an intestinal transplant. The chain combines TRBV30 with TRBJ2-2; 9 bases align to TRBD2. The sample here was unstimulated CD8+ T cells sorted from spleen or lymph node cells, taken before transplant. This CDR3 is CAWSGAGGPTGELFF. As DNA, the CDR3 is TGTGCCTGGAGTGGGGCGGGGGGGCCCACCGGGGAGCTGTTTTTT.